These T cell receptor beta chains were read from a single sample in a study of OX40 agonist ivuxolimab in advanced cancers. Profiled with immunoSEQ multiplex PCR; TCRdb holds only in-frame clones, not every one. The table lists 45,000 to 65,000 clones, more than 75% of them singletons, with over 1.5% in the top ten. The sequenced sample was CD4+ or CD8+ T cells sorted from blood, obtained in a trial of the OX40 agonist ivuxolimab. These receptors all stem from an adult with an advanced solid tumor such as melanoma, head and neck, liver or kidney cancer. CDR3s include the opening cysteine and the closing phenylalanine or tryptophan. D genes are given only for firm matches. Only some rows state a clone size, as once, few, many or a class for expanded clones.

j_call | d_call | cdr3_length | clone_size | v_call | cdr3_nt | cdr3_aa
TRBJ1-6 | . | 14 | once | TRBV7-2 | TGTGCCAGCAGCTTCAGGGCAGGTTCTTCACCCCTCCACTTT | CASSFRAGSSPLHF
TRBJ2-2 | . | 15 | . | TRBV6-5 | TGTGCCAGCAGTTACTTATCGGGGAACACCGGGGAGCTGTTTTTT | CASSYLSGNTGELFF
TRBJ2-3 | . | 14 | . | TRBV30 | TGTGCCTGGAGTGTTAGAGGGAGCCCAGGTACGCAGTATTTT | CAWSVRGSPGTQYF
TRBJ2-5 | TRBD1 | 14 | once | TRBV7-2 | TGTGCCAGCAGCTATACGACAGGGAAAGAGACCCAGTACTTC | CASSYTTGKETQYF
TRBJ2-2 | . | 13 | . | TRBV28 | TGTGCCAGCAATCCCCAAGCAGCCGGGGAGCTGTTTTTT | CASNPQAAGELFF
TRBJ2-4 | . | 16 | . | TRBV12-2 | TGTGCAAGTCGCTTAGGCGTGGGACGGGGGCTTGGCATTCAGTACTTC | CASRLGVGRGLGIQYF
TRBJ1-4 | . | 15 | . | TRBV19 | TGTGCCAGTAGTATAGTTGGCAGCCGGGAGGAAAAACTGTTTTTT | CASSIVGSREEKLFF
TRBJ1-5 | . | 14 | . | TRBV27 | TGTGCCAGCAGGGGAACAGGGTCCCATCAGCCCCAGCATTTT | CASRGTGSHQPQHF
TRBJ2-7 | . | 14 | . | TRBV30 | TGTGCCTGGAGTGTACGGCTAGCATCCTACGAGCAGTACTTC | CAWSVRLASYEQYF
TRBJ2-1 | . | 10 | . | TRBV29-1 | TGCAGCGTTCTATACAATGAGCAGTTCTTC | CSVLYNEQFF
TRBJ1-4 | . | 13 | . | TRBV10-3 | TGTGCCGCGAACAGGTCTACTAATGAAAAACTGTTTTTT | CAANRSTNEKLFF
TRBJ1-1 | . | 14 | . | TRBV7-9 | TGTGCCAGCAGTTTAACCAGTATGAACACTGAAGCTTTCTTT | CASSLTSMNTEAFF
TRBJ1-6 | . | 17 | . | TRBV5-3 | TGTGCCAGAAGCGCCCAACATAGGAGCTCCTATAATTCACCCCTCCACTTT | CARSAQHRSSYNSPLHF
TRBJ2-3 | . | 16 | . | TRBV5-1 | TGCGCCAGCAGCCCCGGGACCGAACGGTACTCCGATACGCAGTATTTT | CASSPGTERYSDTQYF
TRBJ1-5 | . | 13 | . | TRBV9 | TGTGCCAGCAGCGTACGAGGGGATCAGCCCCAGCATTTT | CASSVRGDQPQHF
TRBJ2-1 | . | 15 | . | TRBV18 | TGTGCCAGCTCACCCCTGGGGGGCTCCTACAATGAGCAGTTCTTC | CASSPLGGSYNEQFF
TRBJ1-2 | . | 14 | . | TRBV7-2 | TGTGCCAGCAGCTTAGCGGACCCTAACTATGGCTACACCTTC | CASSLADPNYGYTF
TRBJ1-2 | . | 13 | . | TRBV6-5 | TGTGCCAGCAGTTACGACGGCAACTATGGCTACACCTTC | CASSYDGNYGYTF
TRBJ2-1 | TRBD1 | 12 | . | TRBV10-1 | TGCGCCAGCAGCCCACAGGGGGATGAGCAGTTCTTC | CASSPQGDEQFF
TRBJ2-2 | . | 11 | . | TRBV20-1 | TGCAGTGCCAGGAGTCCCGGGGAGCTGTTTTTT | CSARSPGELFF
TRBJ2-1 | . | 15 | once | TRBV18 | TGTGCCAGCTCACCAGGACCGGCCGGACACAATGAGCAGTTCTTC | CASSPGPAGHNEQFF
TRBJ1-1 | TRBD1 | 13 | . | TRBV5-1 | TGCGCCAGCAGCCCAGGGGGGGATACTGAAGCTTTCTTT | CASSPGGDTEAFF
TRBJ1-3 | . | 12 | few | TRBV18 | TGTGCCAGCTCACTCAGGAGTGACACCATATATTTT | CASSLRSDTIYF
TRBJ1-3 | . | 16 | few | TRBV28 | TGTGCCAGCAGTTTATTGGGGTCCCGCTCTGGAAACACCATATATTTT | CASSLLGSRSGNTIYF
TRBJ2-3 | TRBD2 | 15 | once | TRBV6-5 | TGTGCCAGCAATACAGCGGGGGGGGGCACAGATACGCAGTATTTT | CASNTAGGGTDTQYF
TRBJ2-7 | TRBD2 | 16 | . | TRBV7-9 | TGTGCCAGCAGCTTCAGCGGGAGCAACGTTTACTACGAGCAGTACTTC | CASSFSGSNVYYEQYF
TRBJ2-3 | . | 17 | . | TRBV27 | TGTGCCAGCAGTTACCCCCGACAGATTACTAGCACAGATACGCAGTATTTT | CASSYPRQITSTDTQYF
TRBJ2-3 | . | 14 | once | TRBV28 | TGTGCCAGCAGTTTGGGCCGGGGCACAGATACGCAGTATTTT | CASSLGRGTDTQYF
TRBJ1-1 | . | 13 | . | TRBV5-1 | TGCGCCAGCAGCTTGAGCCGGAACACTGAAGCTTTCTTT | CASSLSRNTEAFF
TRBJ1-2 | . | 13 | . | TRBV6-1 | TGTGCCAGCAGTGAAGCATTCGTAAGTGGCTACACCTTC | CASSEAFVSGYTF
TRBJ1-1 | TRBD1 | 14 | . | TRBV6-1 | TGTGCCAGCAGAATACAGGGGGTAGGGACTGAAGCTTTCTTT | CASRIQGVGTEAFF
TRBJ1-1 | . | 13 | . | TRBV29-1 | TGCAGCGTTCACTGGGGCTTGAACACTGAAGCTTTCTTT | CSVHWGLNTEAFF
TRBJ1-5 | . | 16 | . | TRBV21-1 | TGTGCCAGCAGCACTCCTGGTGGGGGGCACGGTCAGCCCCAGCATTTT | CASSTPGGGHGQPQHF
TRBJ1-1 | . | 15 | . | TRBV11-2 | TGTGCCAGCAGCTCTCTCGGGGGGCCCGGCACTGAAGCTTTCTTT | CASSSLGGPGTEAFF
TRBJ2-7 | TRBD1 | 14 | . | TRBV7-8 | TGTGCCAGCAGCCCCGGGACAGGGGCGCTGGGGCAGTACTTC | CASSPGTGALGQYF
TRBJ1-1 | . | 14 | . | TRBV7-8 | TGTGCCAGCGCCCACTCGGAGCTGTTCACTGAAGCTTTCTTT | CASAHSELFTEAFF
TRBJ1-4 | TRBD1 | 15 | once | TRBV28 | TGTGCCAGCAGTTCCCCGCACAGGGGTGGGGAAAAACTGTTTTTT | CASSSPHRGGEKLFF
TRBJ1-1 | TRBD1 | 15 | . | TRBV19 | TGTGCCAGTAGTTATGACAGGGCAGCGTACACTGAAGCTTTCTTT | CASSYDRAAYTEAFF
TRBJ2-3 | TRBD2 | 14 | . | TRBV18 | TGTGCCAGCTCACCTAGCGGGGGGGCTGATACGCAGTATTTT | CASSPSGGADTQYF
TRBJ2-3 | . | 18 | . | TRBV5-1 | TGCGCCAGCAGCTTACTCGCACAGGTTTCAACTAGCACAGATACGCAGTATTTT | CASSLLAQVSTSTDTQYF
TRBJ2-1 | . | 13 | . | TRBV5-1 | TGCGCCAGCAGCTTGTTTTGGGACCGTGAGCAGTTCTTC | CASSLFWDREQFF
TRBJ2-1 | TRBD1 | 16 | . | TRBV18 | TGTGCCAGCTCACCAGGGGCAGGGGGCGTAGCAAGTGAGCAGTTCTTC | CASSPGAGGVASEQFF
TRBJ2-2 | . | 15 | . | TRBV6-1 | TGTGCCAGCCGTATAAGGACAGCGCCAACCGGGGAGCTGTTTTTT | CASRIRTAPTGELFF
TRBJ1-6 | . | 13 | . | TRBV29-1 | TGCAGCGTGTCCGCAGGGGCACGTTCACCCCTCCACTTT | CSVSAGARSPLHF
TRBJ1-6 | . | 17 | . | TRBV18 | TGTGCCAGCTCACTTTCCCGGGACAAGGGCCATAATTCACCCCTCCACTTT | CASSLSRDKGHNSPLHF
TRBJ1-1 | . | 15 | . | TRBV9 | TGTGCCAGCAGCGTAGCCCCGGGTTTGAACACTGAAGCTTTCTTT | CASSVAPGLNTEAFF
TRBJ2-6 | TRBD1 | 17 | once | TRBV9 | TGTGCCAGCAGCGGGGACAGTTTTTCCTCTGGGGCCAACGTCCTGACTTTC | CASSGDSFSSGANVLTF
TRBJ2-1 | TRBD1 | 16 | . | TRBV18 | TGTGCCAGCTCACCGGGACAGGGGTTAACCTACAATGAGCAGTTCTTC | CASSPGQGLTYNEQFF